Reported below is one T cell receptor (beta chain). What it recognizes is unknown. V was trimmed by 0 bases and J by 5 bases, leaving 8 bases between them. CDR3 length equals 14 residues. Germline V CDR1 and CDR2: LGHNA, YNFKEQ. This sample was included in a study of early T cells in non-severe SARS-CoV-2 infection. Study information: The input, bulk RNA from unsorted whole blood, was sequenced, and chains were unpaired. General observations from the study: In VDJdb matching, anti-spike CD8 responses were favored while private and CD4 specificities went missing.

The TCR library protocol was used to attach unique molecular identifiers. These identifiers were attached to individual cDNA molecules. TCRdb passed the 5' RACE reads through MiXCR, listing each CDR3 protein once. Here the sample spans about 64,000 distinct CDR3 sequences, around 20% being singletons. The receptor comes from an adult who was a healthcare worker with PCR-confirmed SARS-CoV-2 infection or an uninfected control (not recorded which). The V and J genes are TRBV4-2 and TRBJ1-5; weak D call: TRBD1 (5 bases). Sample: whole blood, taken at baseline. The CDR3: CASSQDRVDQPQHF. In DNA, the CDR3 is TGTGCCAGCAGCCAAGACAGGGTGGATCAGCCCCAGCATTTT.